These 12 T cell receptor beta chains originate from one sample sequenced in a study of shared clonotypes between healthy human individuals. Clones were read by immunoSEQ multiplex PCR, and TCRdb kept only the in-frame ones, dropping some. This table has some 1.1 million clones, approximately 75% appearing once. The sample comprised memory CD4+ T cells from PBMCs. This sample's subset: CD45RA-negative fraction. These receptors were obtained from a man aged 18 to 30 in good health. Some clones in this sample may be carry-over from other donors' samples.

With regard to this clone: A far larger clone is a single base away, which makes a read error likely. The chain has TRBV29-1 and TRBJ1-1, with D possibly being TRBD1 (5 bases). Trimming removed 1 base at V and 4 bases at J, with 16 bases between. The CDR3 spans 15 residues. Germline V gene sequence: CDR1 SQVTM, CDR2 ANQGSEA. CDR3 sequence reads: CSVEGGWGMSTEAFF. The DNA of the CDR3 is TGCAGCGTTGAAGGGGGCTGGGGGATGAGCACTGAAGCTTTCTTT.

This clone turned up a few times. The rearrangement links TRBV5-1 to TRBJ1-1; TRBD1 might be the D (5 bases). V lost 7 bases, J lost 8 bases, and 18 bases lay in between. CDR3 size: 13 residues. Germline V lookup: CDR1 SGHRS, CDR2 YFSETQ. The CDR3 nucleotides read TGCGCCAGCCGAGACCCGACCGGGGGGGAAGCTTTCTTT. Its protein is CASRDPTGGEAFF. The full variable domain, rest sourced from reference TRBV5-1 and TRBJ1-1, is KAGVTQTPRYLIKTRGQQVTLSCSPISGHRSVSWYQQTPGQGLQFLFEYFSETQRNKGNFPGRFSGRQFSNSRSEMNVSTLELGDSALYLCASRDPTGGEAFFGQGTRLTVV.

This clone was detected only a few times. This chain links TRBV28 with TRBJ1-2; a possible D gene is TRBD1 (5 bases). Trimming took 9 bases from V and 4 from J, leaving 18 bases between them. Germline V lookup: CDR1 MDHEN, CDR2 SYDVKM. CDR3 size: 14 residues. The DNA of the CDR3 is TGTGCCAGTATAACCTCCCTCGGGGGCTATGGCTACACCTTC. This sequence encodes CASITSLGGYGYTF.

The genes are TRBV21-1 and TRBJ1-5. TRBV21-1 is flagged as a pseudogene. The CDR3 is made up of 21 amino acids. As DNA, the CDR3 is TGTGCCAGCAGCAAAAGGTGGAAGGGGCGCGATGGGGGATATAGCAATCAGCCCCAGCATTTT. The encoded protein is CASSKRWKGRDGGYSNQPQHF.

This sequence joins TRBV5-4 and TRBJ2-5; the D gene could be TRBD1 or TRBD2 (5 bases each). The CDR3 covers 14 residues. Germline V gene lookup returns CDR1 SGHNT and CDR2 YYREEE (reference sequence). The V end lost 0 bases, the J end lost 4 bases, and 10 bases lay between the germline ends. CDR3 sequence: CASSLDERGETQYF. CDR3 coding DNA: TGTGCCAGCAGCTTGGATGAGAGGGGAGAGACCCAGTACTTC. The full variable domain, in which reference TRBV5-4 and TRBJ2-5 provide the parts outside the CDR3, is ETGVTQSPTHLIKTRGQQVTLRCSSQSGHNTVSWYQQALGQGPQFIFQYYREEENGRGNFPPRFSGLQFPNYSSELNVNALELDDSALYLCASSLDERGETQYFGPGTRLLVL.

CDR3 residues: CASSSRTSGTYNEQFF. CDR3 bases: TGCGCCAGCAGCTCCAGGACTAGCGGAACCTACAATGAGCAGTTCTTC. The gene calls are TRBV5-1 and TRBJ2-1; TRBD2 aligns across 10 bases. The V and J ends lost 3 bases and 2 bases, in that order; junction bases with no gene match: 5. Germline CDR1 reads SGHRS; CDR2 reads YFSETQ. This CDR3 is built from 16 residues. Full variable domain (outside the CDR3, taken from reference TRBV5-1 and TRBJ2-1): KAGVTQTPRYLIKTRGQQVTLSCSPISGHRSVSWYQQTPGQGLQFLFEYFSETQRNKGNFPGRFSGRQFSNSRSEMNVSTLELGDSALYLCASSSRTSGTYNEQFFGPGTRLTVL.

The rearrangement links TRBV30 to TRBJ1-1; D might be TRBD1 (5 bases). The CDR3 covers 13 residues. Germline V CDR1 and CDR2: GTSNPN, SVGIG (reference sequence). V was pared by 3 bases and J by 11 bases, with 19 bases between. CDR3 residues: CAWSRLLSGSAFF. The CDR3 coding sequence is TGTGCCTGGAGCAGACTCCTATCAGGGTCGGCTTTCTTT.

The chain couples TRBV28 to TRBJ2-2; 8 bases agree with TRBD2. This CDR3 has 17 amino acids. Trimming at V came to 6 bases and at J to 5 bases, leaving 14 bases not matched to a gene. Germline assignment: CDR1 MDHEN and CDR2 SYDVKM. This chain's CDR3 is CASRPRNGRAGTGELFF. Here the CDR3 DNA reads TGTGCCAGCAGACCCCGGAACGGGAGGGCCGGAACCGGGGAGCTGTTTTTT. Variable domain in full (rest from reference TRBV28 and TRBJ2-2): DVKVTQSSRYLVKRTGEKVFLECVQDMDHENMFWYRQDPGLGLRLIYFSYDVKMKEKGDIPEGYSVSREKKERFSLILESASTNQTSMYLCASRPRNGRAGTGELFFGEGSRLTVL.

The gene calls are TRBV2 and TRBJ1-2, with TRBD1 as a possible D gene (5 bases). Trimming took off 6 bases at V and 3 bases at J, with 8 bases between the two ends. Germline V gene data show CDR1 as SNHLY and CDR2 as FYNNEI. This CDR3 has 12 residues. The CDR3 loop is CASRGRDYGYTF. The CDR3 DNA reads TGTGCCAGCAGGGGCAGGGACTATGGCTACACCTTC.

The chain joins TRBV29-1 to TRBJ2-1; 9 bases are shared with TRBD2. The ends lost 6 bases at V and 9 bases at J; junction bases unmatched: 9. The CDR3 is 13 amino acids. CDR1 and CDR2 from the germline V gene are SQVTM and ANQGSEA. The CDR3 protein is CSVRRDSGGEQFF. The CDR3 DNA reads TGCAGCGTGCGGCGTGATAGCGGGGGTGAGCAGTTCTTC.

This clone has a handful of counts. J is TRBJ1-1 and V is TRBV5-1, with a tentative D call TRBD1 (6 bases). Germline lookup yields CDR1 SGHRS and CDR2 YFSETQ. The CDR3 extends over 14 amino acids. Trimming took 3 bases from V and 1 from J, leaving 10 bases between them. CDR3 region: CASSWDTANTEAFF. The DNA of the CDR3 is TGCGCCAGCAGCTGGGACACAGCGAACACTGAAGCTTTCTTT. Based on the CDR3 plus reference TRBV5-1 and TRBJ1-1, the full variable domain is KAGVTQTPRYLIKTRGQQVTLSCSPISGHRSVSWYQQTPGQGLQFLFEYFSETQRNKGNFPGRFSGRQFSNSRSEMNVSTLELGDSALYLCASSWDTANTEAFFGQGTRLTVV.

The J gene is TRBJ1-2, the V gene TRBV27, with D maybe TRBD1 (6 bases). The V gene lost 3 bases and the J gene lost 3 bases, with 14 bases spanning the gap. This CDR3 contains 15 residues. Per germline, CDR1 MNHEY and CDR2 SMNVEV (reference sequence). CDR3 bases: TGTGCCAGCAGTTTGGGGTTGGAGGGGGACTATGGCTACACCTTC. This gives the protein CASSLGLEGDYGYTF.